This T cell receptor (beta chain) derives from a study of a mutant IDH1 vaccine in newly diagnosed glioma. Study-level findings and limits: It seemed that pseudoprogression was not linked to changes in the top peripheral T cell clonotypes. The study observed vaccine-induced immune responses in 93.3% of patients.

The CDR3 is 18 amino acids. Trimming cost V 4 bases and J 4 bases, with 20 bases left between them. Germline loops: CDR1 SGHDN, CDR2 FVKESK. This clone was seen just once. No antigen is known for it. Time point denoted: week 23, last vaccination. Each dose of the vaccine consisted of 300 ug of mutant IDH1 20-mer peptide, with topical imiquimod. Libraries were prepared by immunoSEQ multiplex PCR; TCRdb keeps only in-frame clonotypes and omits some of them. The top ten hold 2.5% of the sample, which has roughly 30,000 clones, approximately 87% seen once. The sequenced sample was PBMCs, obtained from a glioma patient whose treatment included an IDH1 peptide vaccine. V is TRBV14 and J is TRBJ1-6; D remains unclear. The sequence was obtained from a middle-aged man with glioma. The CDR3 DNA follows: TGTGCCAGCAGCCCCTCCTCTCCCGGTACCCTGTATAATTCACCCCTCCACTTT. Amino acids: CASSPSSPGTLYNSPLHF.